The 19 T cell receptor beta chains reported below all come from one sample, sequenced in a study of T cells in women clearing cervical HPV infection. The table came from immunoSEQ multiplex PCR; TCRdb's copy has only in-frame clones and leaves some out. Its clone listing holds around 38,000 clones. The sequenced sample consisted of blood buffy coat. Source of these receptors: a woman aged 18 to 75 with a cervical HPV16 infection that either progressed to CIN3+ or cleared (not recorded which).

Note on this clone: The CDR3 end is not reached by the read, which stops 3 residues before it; the germline J gene fills it in. This chain joins TRBV6-1 and TRBJ2-1; 8 bases agree with TRBD2. V dropped 3 bases and J dropped 4; count of bases not matched to a gene: 5. There are 15 residues in the CDR3. Germline V CDR1 and CDR2: MNHNS, SASEGT. Partial CDR3 DNA: TGTGCCAGCAGTGACTATAGCGGGACTTACAATGAG. Encoded protein: CASSDYSGTYNE. The CDR3 reads in full as CASSDYSGTYNEQFF.

As to this clone: Coverage ceases 3 residues before the CDR3 finishes, and the germline J gene fills in the end. The chain couples TRBV20-1 to TRBJ2-3; a weak D match, TRBD2 (7 bases). The V and J ends lost 0 bases and 6 bases respectively, with 19 bases between them. The CDR3 has 16 residues. Germline CDR1 reads DFQATT; CDR2 reads SNEGSKA (reference sequence). CDR3 region: CSARELRGGPLDTQYF. Incomplete CDR3 DNA: TGCAGTGCTAGAGAATTAAGGGGGGGCCCCTTGGATACG.

About this clone itself: The read is 3 residues too short to cover the CDR3 end, so that end is filled in from the germline J gene. The rearrangement joins TRBV5-1 to TRBJ1-2, with 7 bases fitting TRBD1. Germline V gene sequence: CDR1 SGHRS, CDR2 YFSETQ. J gave up 0 bases and V 1 base, and 3 bases lay outside the gene matches. The length of the CDR3 is 15 residues. CDR3 in amino acids: CASSLNRGANYGYTF. Incomplete CDR3 DNA: TGCGCCAGCAGCTTGAACAGGGGAGCTAACTATGGC.

With regard to this clone: Coverage ceases 3 residues before the CDR3 finishes, and the germline J gene fills in the end. Other DNA sequences in the same sample also yield this CDR3. The chain is built from TRBV11-3 and TRBJ2-2; D perhaps matches TRBD1 (5 bases). The CDR3 spans 14 residues. The V gene lost 3 bases and the J gene lost 4 bases, with 9 bases spanning the gap. In germline, CDR1 is SGHNT, CDR2 YENEEA. The sequenced CDR3 bases are TGTGCCAGCAGCTTTAGGGGTGGCACCGGGGAG. Its protein is CASSFRGGTGE. The full CDR3 protein is CASSFRGGTGELFF.

Details on this clone: The CDR3 goes on 3 residues after the read ends, and that part is filled in from the germline J gene. The chain employs TRBV5-1 and TRBJ2-3; 13 nucleotides agree with TRBD2. V lost 4 bases, J lost 1 base, and 6 bases stayed unmatched. The CDR3 runs to 17 residues. The germline V gene has CDR1 SGHRS and CDR2 YFSETQ. The sequenced part of the CDR3 DNA is TGCGCCAGCAGCCCCCTGACTAGCGGGGGGCGCACAGATACG. Its translation is CASSPLTSGGRTDT. The CDR3 reads in full as CASSPLTSGGRTDTQYF. The whole variable domain, filled in from reference TRBV5-1 and TRBJ2-3, reads KAGVTQTPRYLIKTRGQQVTLSCSPISGHRSVSWYQQTPGQGLQFLFEYFSETQRNKGNFPGRFSGRQFSNSRSEMNVSTLELGDSALYLCASSPLTSGGRTDTQYFGPGTRLTVL.

Turning to this clone: The read is 3 residues too short to cover the CDR3 end, so that end is filled in from the germline J gene. This chain uses TRBV10-1 with TRBJ2-1; possible D gene TRBD1, 6 bases. Per the germline V gene, CDR1 is WNHNN and CDR2 is SYGVQD (reference sequence). This CDR3 comprises 18 residues. V gave up 2 bases and J gave up 1 base, with 18 bases separating them. CDR3 DNA, as far as it was read: TGCGCCAGCAGTGAGACGCTCAGGGGAAGTAAATCCTACAATGAG. It codes for CASSETLRGSKSYNE. The full CDR3 is CASSETLRGSKSYNEQFF.

Note on this clone: The read comes to an end 3 residues before the CDR3 does, leaving the germline J gene to fill in the end. This chain links TRBV11-2 with TRBJ1-1; the D gene is possibly TRBD1 (5 bases). The germline V gene encodes CDR1 SGHAT and CDR2 FQNNGV. V was shortened by 5 bases and J by 3 bases, with 10 bases between the two germline ends. This CDR3 is 13 amino acids long. This CDR3 reads CASSQGTHTEAFF. The covered CDR3 bases are TGTGCCAGCAGCCAAGGGACTCACACTGAA. Full variable domain (remainder filled in from reference TRBV11-2 and TRBJ1-1): EAGVAQSPRYKIIEKRQSVAFWCNPISGHATLYWYQQILGQGPKLLIQFQNNGVVDDSQLPKDRFSAERLKGVDSTLKIQPAKLEDSAVYLCASSQGTHTEAFFGQGTRLTVV.

On this clone itself: Coverage ceases 3 residues before the CDR3 finishes, and the germline J gene fills in the end. V and J are TRBV29-1 and TRBJ1-4; 7 bases are a match to TRBD1. Losses at the gene ends were 5 bases for V and 5 bases for J; bases not matched to a gene: 8. CDR3 size: 14 residues. Germline assignment: CDR1 SQVTM and CDR2 ANQGSEA. The sequenced part of the CDR3 DNA is TGCAGCGTTCATACCGGGACAGTGAATGAAAAA. It is translated as CSVHTGTVNEK. The complete CDR3 sequence is CSVHTGTVNEKLFF.

Concerning this clone itself: The read falls 3 residues short of the CDR3 end, and the missing part is taken from the germline J gene. The V gene is TRBV7-6, the J gene TRBJ1-3; D unclear. V gave up 2 bases and J gave up 2 bases, with 10 bases separating them. The CDR3 extends over 15 amino acids. Germline CDR1 and CDR2: SGHVS and FNYEAQ. CDR3 residues: CASSLPLNTGNTIYF. The part of the CDR3 DNA that was read is TGTGCCAGCAGCTTACCCCTAAATACTGGAAACACC.

With regard to this clone: The CDR3 is cut off 3 residues early in the read; its end comes from the germline J gene. The chain recombines TRBV20-1 with TRBJ2-1; perhaps TRBD2 as D (6 bases). In germline, CDR1 is DFQATT, CDR2 SNEGSKA (reference sequence). This CDR3 is 12 amino acids long. Trimming cost V 1 base and J 8 bases, with 9 bases left between them. The CDR3 DNA, read in part, is TGCAGTGCTAGAGCGGAGGGCCATGAG. It is translated as CSARAEGHE. The whole CDR3 sequence reads CSARAEGHEQFF.

In regard to this clone: The read terminates 3 residues before the CDR3 end, so the remaining end is supplied by the germline J gene. Other DNA sequences from this sample encode an identical CDR3 as well. V and J are TRBV7-9 and TRBJ1-1; a possible D gene is TRBD1 (5 bases). The CDR3 totals 13 residues. Germline V gene data show CDR1 as SEHNR and CDR2 as FQNEAQ (reference sequence). The V end was cut by 5 bases, the J end by 2 bases, with 9 bases between. This chain's CDR3 is CASSPTGNTEAFF. Incomplete CDR3 DNA: TGTGCCAGCAGCCCTACAGGAAACACTGAA.

On this clone itself: The read gets to within 3 residues of the CDR3 end, and the germline J gene fills in the rest. This chain joins TRBV20-1 and TRBJ2-3; TRBD1 matches 7 bases. The V gene's germline CDR1 is DFQATT and CDR2 SNEGSKA (reference sequence). V lost 3 bases, J lost 2 bases, and 11 bases stayed unmatched. The CDR3 runs 16 residues. Incomplete CDR3 DNA: TGCAGTGCTAGCGCGATCACAGGGGCGTACACAGATACG. Translated: CSASAITGAYTDT. The complete CDR3 reads CSASAITGAYTDTQYF.

As for this clone: Sequencing ends 3 residues short of the CDR3 end; the germline J gene provides the rest. This chain links TRBV6-1 with TRBJ1-1, with D possibly TRBD1 on 5 matching bases. Germline CDR1 MNHNS, CDR2 SASEGT. V lost 4 bases and J 3 bases, leaving 15 bases between the germline ends. There are 15 residues in the CDR3. The CDR3 DNA, read in part, is TGTGCCAGCAGTGTGAGGGCAGGGTGGGACACTGAA. The encoded protein is CASSVRAGWDTE. The full CDR3 is CASSVRAGWDTEAFF.

The CDR3 sequence is CSASGGGSQPQHF. The sequenced CDR3 bases are TGCAGTGCTAGTGGCGGGGGCAGTCAGCCC. J is TRBJ1-5 and V is TRBV20-1, with D tentatively TRBD1 (6 bases). Read data end 3 residues before the CDR3 end; the end is taken from the germline J gene. Deletions cut 3 bases from V and 6 bases from J, with 12 bases between. Germline V gives CDR1 DFQATT, CDR2 SNEGSKA (reference sequence). The CDR3 spans 13 residues.

A remark on this clone: The CDR3 end is not reached by the read, which stops 3 residues before it; the germline J gene fills it in. The chain joins TRBV7-2 to TRBJ2-2, with 10 bases matching TRBD2. Unmatched junction bases numbered 4, after V lost 6 bases and J lost 3 bases. Germline-derived CDR1 and CDR2 are SGHTA and FQGNSA. This CDR3 comprises 15 residues. The CDR3: CASSKREGDTGELFF. CDR3 bases read: TGTGCCAGCAGTAAGCGGGAGGGTGACACCGGGGAG.

For this clone: The read ends 3 residues early relative to the CDR3; the germline J gene fills the gap. This chain links TRBV20-1 with TRBJ1-2, with D possibly being TRBD1 (5 bases). Germline lookup yields CDR1 DFQATT and CDR2 SNEGSKA (reference sequence). V lost 5 bases and J 4 bases, leaving 14 bases between the germline ends. This CDR3 has 13 amino acids. The covered CDR3 bases are TGCAGTGCTCCGAGGCCAGGGCCCTATGGC. This codes for CSAPRPGPYG. The complete CDR3 reads CSAPRPGPYGYTF.

Comments on this clone: Read coverage stops 3 residues before the CDR3 terminus; the germline J gene supplies the remainder. This chain connects TRBV7-9 to TRBJ2-3; TRBD1 matches at 11 bases. J gave up 4 bases and V 5 bases, and 2 bases lay outside the gene matches. The CDR3 extends over 14 amino acids. Germline values: CDR1 SEHNR, CDR2 FQNEAQ (reference sequence). Partial CDR3 DNA: TGTGCCAGCAGCGGGACAGGGGGACCAGATACG. Translated: CASSGTGGPDT. The entire CDR3 protein is CASSGTGGPDTQYF.

CDR3 sequence: CSALQGGSYNEQFF. The CDR3 bases that were read are TGCAGTGCTCTACAGGGGGGCTCCTACAATGAG. The V call is TRBV20-1, the J call TRBJ2-1; the match to TRBD1 covers 8 bases. The DNA ends 3 residues before the CDR3 does, and the rest of the CDR3 is filled in from the germline J gene. CDR1 and CDR2 (germline): DFQATT, SNEGSKA (reference sequence). The V gene end was trimmed by 5 bases and the J gene end by 0 bases; junction bases not matched to a gene: 3. The CDR3 is 14 residues long.

As to this clone: Other DNA sequences within the sample encode an identical CDR3. The covered CDR3 bases are TGTGCCAGCAGTGAAGGGCCCGGACAGGGCAATGAG. Amino acids: CASSEGPGQGNE. The CDR3 as a whole reads CASSEGPGQGNEQFF. V is TRBV6-1 and J is TRBJ2-1, with 8 bases identical to TRBD1. The CDR3 is cut off 3 residues early in the read; its end comes from the germline J gene. The V gene end was trimmed by 1 base and the J gene end by 6 bases; junction bases not matched to a gene: 5. Germline V gene sequence: CDR1 MNHNS, CDR2 SASEGT. This CDR3 comprises 15 residues.